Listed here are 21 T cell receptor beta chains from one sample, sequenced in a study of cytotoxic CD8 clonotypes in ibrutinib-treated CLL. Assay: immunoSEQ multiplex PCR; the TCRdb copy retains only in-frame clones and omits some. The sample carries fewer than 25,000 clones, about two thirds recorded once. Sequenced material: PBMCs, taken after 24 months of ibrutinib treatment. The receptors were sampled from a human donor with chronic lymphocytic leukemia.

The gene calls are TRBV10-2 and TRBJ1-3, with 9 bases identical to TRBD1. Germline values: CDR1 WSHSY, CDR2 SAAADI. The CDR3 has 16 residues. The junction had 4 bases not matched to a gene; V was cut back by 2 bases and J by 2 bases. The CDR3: CASSEPRDRAGNTIYF. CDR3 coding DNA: TGCGCCAGCAGTGAGCCCCGGGACAGGGCTGGAAACACCATATATTTT.

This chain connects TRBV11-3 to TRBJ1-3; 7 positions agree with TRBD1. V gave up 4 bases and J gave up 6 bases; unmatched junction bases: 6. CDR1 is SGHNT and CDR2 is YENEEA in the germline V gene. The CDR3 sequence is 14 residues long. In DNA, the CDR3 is TGTGCCAGCAGCTCCACAGGGGCCTCAAACACCATATATTTT. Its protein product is CASSSTGASNTIYF.

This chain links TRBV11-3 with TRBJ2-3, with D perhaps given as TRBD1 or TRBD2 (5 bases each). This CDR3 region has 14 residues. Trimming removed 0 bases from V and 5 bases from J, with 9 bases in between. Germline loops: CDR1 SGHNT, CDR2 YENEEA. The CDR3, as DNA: TGTGCCAGCAGCTTAGATGCGAGGGGAGATACGCAGTATTTT. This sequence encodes CASSLDARGDTQYF.

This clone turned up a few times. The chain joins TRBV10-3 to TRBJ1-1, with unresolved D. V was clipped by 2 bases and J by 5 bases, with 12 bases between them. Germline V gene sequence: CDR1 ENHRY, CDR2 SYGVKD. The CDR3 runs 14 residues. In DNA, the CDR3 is TGTGCCATCAGTGAGGGGAGGACGGGAACTGAAGCTTTCTTT. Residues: CAISEGRTGTEAFF.

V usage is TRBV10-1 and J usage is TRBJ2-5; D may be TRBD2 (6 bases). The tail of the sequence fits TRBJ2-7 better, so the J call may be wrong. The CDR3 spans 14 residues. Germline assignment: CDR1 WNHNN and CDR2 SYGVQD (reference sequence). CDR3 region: CASSDGGALYEQYF. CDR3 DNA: TGCGCCAGCAGTGATGGAGGGGCACTCTACGAGCAGTACTTC.

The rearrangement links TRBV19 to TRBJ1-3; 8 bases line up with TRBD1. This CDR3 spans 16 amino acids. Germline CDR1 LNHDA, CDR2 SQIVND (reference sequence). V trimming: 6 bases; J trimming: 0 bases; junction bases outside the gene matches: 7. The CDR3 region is CASSNRQGNSGNTIYF. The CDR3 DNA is TGTGCCAGTAGCAATCGACAGGGGAACTCTGGAAACACCATATATTTT.

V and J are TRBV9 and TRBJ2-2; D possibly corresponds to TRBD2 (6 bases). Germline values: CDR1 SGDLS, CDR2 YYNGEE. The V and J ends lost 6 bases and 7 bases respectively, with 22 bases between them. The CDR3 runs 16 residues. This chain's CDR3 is CASTPYGGVRHGELFF. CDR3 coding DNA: TGTGCCAGCACCCCGTATGGAGGGGTTAGGCACGGGGAGCTGTTTTTT. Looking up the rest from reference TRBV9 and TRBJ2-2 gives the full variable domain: DSGVTQTPKHLITATGQRVTLRCSPRSGDLSVYWYQQSLDQGLQFLIQYYNGEERAKGNILERFSAQQFPDLHSELNLSSLELGDSALYFCASTPYGGVRHGELFFGEGSRLTVL.

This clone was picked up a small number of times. The CDR3 region is CASSLASQKGETQYF. CDR3 bases: TGTGCCAGCAGCTTAGCGAGCCAGAAAGGGGAGACCCAGTACTTC. The V gene is TRBV11-1, the J gene TRBJ2-5; D is ambiguous. The CDR3 sequence is 15 residues long. V was trimmed by 0 bases and J by 5 bases, leaving 13 bases between them. In germline, CDR1 is SGHAT, CDR2 FQDESV (reference sequence).

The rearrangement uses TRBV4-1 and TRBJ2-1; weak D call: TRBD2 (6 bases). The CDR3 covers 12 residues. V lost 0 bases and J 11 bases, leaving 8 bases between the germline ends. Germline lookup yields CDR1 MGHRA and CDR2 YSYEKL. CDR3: CASSQERGQQFF. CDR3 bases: TGCGCCAGCAGCCAAGAGCGGGGACAGCAGTTCTTC.

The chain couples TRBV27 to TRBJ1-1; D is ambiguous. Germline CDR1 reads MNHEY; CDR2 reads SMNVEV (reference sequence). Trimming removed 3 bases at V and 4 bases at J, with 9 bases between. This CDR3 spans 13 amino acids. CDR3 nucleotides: TGTGCCAGCAGTTTTGGTTCCGGCACTGAAGCTTTCTTT. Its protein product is CASSFGSGTEAFF.

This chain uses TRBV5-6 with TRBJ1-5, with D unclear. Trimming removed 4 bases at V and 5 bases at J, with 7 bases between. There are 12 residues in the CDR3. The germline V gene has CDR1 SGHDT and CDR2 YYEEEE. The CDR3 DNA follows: TGTGCCAGCAGCGTACTGGATCAGCCCCAGCATTTT. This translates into CASSVLDQPQHF.

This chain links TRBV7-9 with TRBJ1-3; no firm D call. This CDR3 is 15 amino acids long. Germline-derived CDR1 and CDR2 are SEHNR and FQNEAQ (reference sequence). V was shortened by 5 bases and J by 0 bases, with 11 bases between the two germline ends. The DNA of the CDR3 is TGTGCCAGCAGCCAACGAAAGGACTCTGGAAACACCATATATTTT. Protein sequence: CASSQRKDSGNTIYF.

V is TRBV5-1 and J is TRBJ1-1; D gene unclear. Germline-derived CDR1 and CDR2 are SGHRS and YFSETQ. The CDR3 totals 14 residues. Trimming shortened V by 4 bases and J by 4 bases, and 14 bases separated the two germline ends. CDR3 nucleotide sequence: TGCGCCAGCAGCCCGGGTGTTACGACCACTGAAGCTTTCTTT. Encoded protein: CASSPGVTTTEAFF. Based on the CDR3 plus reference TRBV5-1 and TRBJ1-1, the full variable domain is KAGVTQTPRYLIKTRGQQVTLSCSPISGHRSVSWYQQTPGQGLQFLFEYFSETQRNKGNFPGRFSGRQFSNSRSEMNVSTLELGDSALYLCASSPGVTTTEAFFGQGTRLTVV.

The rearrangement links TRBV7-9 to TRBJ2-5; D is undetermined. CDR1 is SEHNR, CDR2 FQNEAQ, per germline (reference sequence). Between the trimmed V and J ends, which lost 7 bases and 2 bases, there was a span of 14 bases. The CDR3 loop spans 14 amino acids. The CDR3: CASNPAGEQETQYF. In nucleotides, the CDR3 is TGTGCCAGCAACCCCGCTGGGGAACAAGAGACCCAGTACTTC.

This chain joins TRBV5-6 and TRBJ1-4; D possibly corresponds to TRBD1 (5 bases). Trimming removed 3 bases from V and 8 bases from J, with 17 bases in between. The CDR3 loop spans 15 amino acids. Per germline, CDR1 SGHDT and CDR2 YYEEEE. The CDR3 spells CASSWGDGSPEKLFF. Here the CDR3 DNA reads TGTGCCAGCAGCTGGGGGGACGGGAGTCCGGAAAAACTGTTTTTT.

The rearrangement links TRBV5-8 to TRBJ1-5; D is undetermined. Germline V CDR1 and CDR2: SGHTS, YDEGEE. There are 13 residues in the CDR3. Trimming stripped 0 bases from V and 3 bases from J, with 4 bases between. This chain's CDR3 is CASSLEINQPQHF. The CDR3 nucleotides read TGTGCCAGCAGCTTGGAAATCAATCAGCCCCAGCATTTT.

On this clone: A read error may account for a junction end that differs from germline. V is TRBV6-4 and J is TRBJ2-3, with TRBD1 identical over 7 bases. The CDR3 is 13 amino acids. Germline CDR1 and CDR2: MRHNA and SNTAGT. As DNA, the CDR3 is TGTGCCAGCAGTTTAGGGGGCACGGATACGCAGTATTTT. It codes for CASSLGGTDTQYF.

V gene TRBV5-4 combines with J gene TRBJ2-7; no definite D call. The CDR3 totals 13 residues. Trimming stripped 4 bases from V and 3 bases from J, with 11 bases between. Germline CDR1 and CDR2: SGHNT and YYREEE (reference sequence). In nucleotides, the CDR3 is TGTGCCAGCAGCCTAGATCAAGGCTACGAGCAGTACTTC. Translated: CASSLDQGYEQYF.

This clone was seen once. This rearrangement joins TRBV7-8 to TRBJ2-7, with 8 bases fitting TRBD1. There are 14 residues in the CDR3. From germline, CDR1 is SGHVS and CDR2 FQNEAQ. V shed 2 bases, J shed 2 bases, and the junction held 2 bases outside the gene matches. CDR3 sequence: CASSLTGGTYEQYF. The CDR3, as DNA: TGTGCCAGCAGCTTAACAGGGGGGACCTACGAGCAGTACTTC.

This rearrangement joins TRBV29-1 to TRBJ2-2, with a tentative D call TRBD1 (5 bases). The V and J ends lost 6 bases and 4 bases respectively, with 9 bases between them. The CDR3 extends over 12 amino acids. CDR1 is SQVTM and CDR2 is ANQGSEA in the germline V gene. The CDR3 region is CSVFRVTGELFF. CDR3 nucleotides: TGCAGCGTCTTCAGGGTCACCGGGGAGCTGTTTTTT.

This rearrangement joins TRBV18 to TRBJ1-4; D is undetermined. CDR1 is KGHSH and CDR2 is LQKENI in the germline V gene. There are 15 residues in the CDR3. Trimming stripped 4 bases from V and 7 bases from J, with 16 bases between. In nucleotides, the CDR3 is TGTGCCAGCTCACTGAGGTGTGCTGGTAGTGAAAAACTGTTTTTT. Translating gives CASSLRCAGSEKLFF.